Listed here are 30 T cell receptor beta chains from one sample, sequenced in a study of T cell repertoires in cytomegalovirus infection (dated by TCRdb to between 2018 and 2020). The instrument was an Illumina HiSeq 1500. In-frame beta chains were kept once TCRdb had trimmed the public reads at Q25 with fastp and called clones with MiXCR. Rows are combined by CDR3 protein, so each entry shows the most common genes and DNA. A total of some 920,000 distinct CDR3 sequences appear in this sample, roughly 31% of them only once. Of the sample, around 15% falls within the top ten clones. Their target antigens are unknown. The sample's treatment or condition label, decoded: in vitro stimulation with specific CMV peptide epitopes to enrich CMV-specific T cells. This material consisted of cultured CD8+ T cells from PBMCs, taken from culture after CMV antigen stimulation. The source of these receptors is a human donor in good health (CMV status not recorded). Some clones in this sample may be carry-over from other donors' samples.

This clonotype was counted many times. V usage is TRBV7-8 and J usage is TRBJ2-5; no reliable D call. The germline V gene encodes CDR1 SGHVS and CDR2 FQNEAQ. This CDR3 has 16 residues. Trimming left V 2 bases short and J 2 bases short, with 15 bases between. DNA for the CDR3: TGTGCCAGCAGCTTATTACCAAGCTTCAATCAAGAGACCCAGTACTTC. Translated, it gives CASSLLPSFNQETQYF.

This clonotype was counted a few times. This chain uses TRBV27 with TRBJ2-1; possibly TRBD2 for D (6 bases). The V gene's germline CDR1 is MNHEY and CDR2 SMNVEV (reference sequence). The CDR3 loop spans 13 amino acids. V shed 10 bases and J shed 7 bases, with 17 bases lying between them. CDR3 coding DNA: TGTGCCATCGGGACTCCGACCTTTAATGAGCAGTTCTTC. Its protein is CAIGTPTFNEQFF.

The CDR3 spells CASSQGLTGPYNSPLHF. The DNA for the CDR3 is TGCGCCAGCAGCCAAGGTCTTACAGGACCCTATAATTCACCCCTCCACTTT. The chain joins TRBV4-1 to TRBJ1-6, with D perhaps TRBD1 (5 bases). V gave up 1 base and J gave up 2 bases, with 12 bases separating them. CDR1 is MGHRA, CDR2 YSYEKL, per germline. The CDR3 totals 17 residues.

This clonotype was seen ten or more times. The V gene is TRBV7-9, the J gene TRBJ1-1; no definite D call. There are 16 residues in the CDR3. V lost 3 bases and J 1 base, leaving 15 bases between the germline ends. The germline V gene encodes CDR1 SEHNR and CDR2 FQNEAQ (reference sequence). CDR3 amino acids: CASSFPRAEGNTEAFF. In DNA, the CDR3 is TGTGCCAGCAGCTTCCCCCGAGCCGAGGGGAACACTGAAGCTTTCTTT.

The CDR3 nucleotides are TGTGCCAGCAGTTACCCCGGTAGGAACTACGAGCAGTACTTC. As protein: CASSYPGRNYEQYF. This chain connects TRBV6-2 or TRBV6-3 to TRBJ2-7; D remains ambiguous. The germline gives CDR1 MNHEY, CDR2 SVGEGT. V gave up 2 bases and J gave up 3 bases, with 11 bases separating them. The CDR3 totals 14 residues.

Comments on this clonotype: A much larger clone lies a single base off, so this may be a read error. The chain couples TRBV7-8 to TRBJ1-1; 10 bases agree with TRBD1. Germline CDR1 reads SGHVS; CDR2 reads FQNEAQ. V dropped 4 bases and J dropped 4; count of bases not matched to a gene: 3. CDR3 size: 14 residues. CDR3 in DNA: TGTGCCAGCAGCTCCTGGACAGGGGGCACTGAAGCTTTCTTT. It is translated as CASSSWTGGTEAFF.

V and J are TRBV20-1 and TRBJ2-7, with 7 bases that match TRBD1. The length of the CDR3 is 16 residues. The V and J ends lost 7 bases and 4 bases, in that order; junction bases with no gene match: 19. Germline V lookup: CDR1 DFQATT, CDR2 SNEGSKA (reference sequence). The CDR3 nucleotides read TGCAGTGTCGTCGACCCCGTCGGGACAGCGTATTACGAGCAGTACTTC. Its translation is CSVVDPVGTAYYEQYF.

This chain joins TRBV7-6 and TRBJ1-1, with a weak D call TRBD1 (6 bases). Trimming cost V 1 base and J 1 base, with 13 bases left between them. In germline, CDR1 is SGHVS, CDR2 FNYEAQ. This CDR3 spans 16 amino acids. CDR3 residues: CASSLDIGQRNTEAFF. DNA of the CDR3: TGTGCCAGCAGCTTAGACATCGGACAGCGGAACACTGAAGCTTTCTTT.

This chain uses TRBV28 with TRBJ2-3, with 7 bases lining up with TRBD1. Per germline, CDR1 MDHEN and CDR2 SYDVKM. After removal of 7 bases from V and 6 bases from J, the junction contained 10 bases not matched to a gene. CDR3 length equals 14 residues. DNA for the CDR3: TGTGCCAGCAACCCGACAGGGACCGTCGATACGCAGTATTTT. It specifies CASNPTGTVDTQYF.

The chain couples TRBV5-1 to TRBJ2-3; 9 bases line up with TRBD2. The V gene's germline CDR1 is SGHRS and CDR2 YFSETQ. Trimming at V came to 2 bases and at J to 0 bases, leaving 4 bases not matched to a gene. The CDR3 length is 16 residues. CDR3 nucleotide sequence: TGCGCCAGCAGCTTAGAAAGCGGGGGGAGCACAGATACGCAGTATTTT. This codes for CASSLESGGSTDTQYF. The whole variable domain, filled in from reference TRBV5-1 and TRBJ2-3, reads KAGVTQTPRYLIKTRGQQVTLSCSPISGHRSVSWYQQTPGQGLQFLFEYFSETQRNKGNFPGRFSGRQFSNSRSEMNVSTLELGDSALYLCASSLESGGSTDTQYFGPGTRLTVL.

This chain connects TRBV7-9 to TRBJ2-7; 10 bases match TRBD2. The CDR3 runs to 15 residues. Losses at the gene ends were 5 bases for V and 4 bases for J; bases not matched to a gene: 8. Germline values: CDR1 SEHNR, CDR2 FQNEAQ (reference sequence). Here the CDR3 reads CASSPTSGPGYEQYF. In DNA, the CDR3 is TGTGCCAGCAGCCCGACTAGCGGGCCGGGTTACGAGCAGTACTTC. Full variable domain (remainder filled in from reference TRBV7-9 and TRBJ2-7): DTGVSQNPRHKITKRGQNVTFRCDPISEHNRLYWYRQTLGQGPEFLTYFQNEAQLEKSRLLSDRFSAERPKGSFSTLEIQRTEQGDSAMYLCASSPTSGPGYEQYFGPGTRLTVT.

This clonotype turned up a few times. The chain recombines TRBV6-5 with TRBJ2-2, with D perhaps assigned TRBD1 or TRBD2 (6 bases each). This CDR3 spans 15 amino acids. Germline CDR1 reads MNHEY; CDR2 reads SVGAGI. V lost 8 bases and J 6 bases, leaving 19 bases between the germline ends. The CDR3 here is CASYGGPIVSGELFF. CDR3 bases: TGTGCCAGCTATGGGGGGCCAATAGTGTCCGGGGAGCTGTTTTTT.

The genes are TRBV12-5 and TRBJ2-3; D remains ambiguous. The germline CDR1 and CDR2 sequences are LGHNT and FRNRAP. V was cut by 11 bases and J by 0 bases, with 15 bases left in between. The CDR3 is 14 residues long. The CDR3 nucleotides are TGTGCTCTCCGCCGGGTCAGGAGCACAGATACGCAGTATTTT. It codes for CALRRVRSTDTQYF.

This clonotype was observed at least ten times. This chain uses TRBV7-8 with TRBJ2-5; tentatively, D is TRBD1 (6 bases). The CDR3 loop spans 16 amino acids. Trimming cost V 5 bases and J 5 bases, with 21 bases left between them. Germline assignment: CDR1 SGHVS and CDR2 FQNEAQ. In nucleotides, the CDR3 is TGTGCCAGCAGCAAACTGACAGGACCCCTCCTTGAGACCCAGTACTTC. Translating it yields CASSKLTGPLLETQYF.

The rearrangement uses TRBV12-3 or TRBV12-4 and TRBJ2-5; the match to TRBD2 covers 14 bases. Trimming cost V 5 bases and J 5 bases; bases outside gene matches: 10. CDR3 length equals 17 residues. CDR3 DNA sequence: TGTGCCAGCAGTATCGGGACTAGCGGGGGACCTGGGGAGACCCAGTACTTC. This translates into CASSIGTSGGPGETQYF.

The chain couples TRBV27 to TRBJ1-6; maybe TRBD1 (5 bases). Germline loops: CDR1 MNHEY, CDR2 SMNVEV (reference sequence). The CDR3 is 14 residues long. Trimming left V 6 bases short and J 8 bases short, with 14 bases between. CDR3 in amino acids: CASRTSRGYSPLHF. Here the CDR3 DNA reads TGTGCCAGCAGGACCTCGAGGGGTTATTCACCCCTCCACTTT.

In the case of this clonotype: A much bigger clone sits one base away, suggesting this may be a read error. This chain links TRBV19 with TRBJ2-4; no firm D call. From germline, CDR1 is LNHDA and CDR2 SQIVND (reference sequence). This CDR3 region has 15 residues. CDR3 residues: CASSIDRWGLNIRYF. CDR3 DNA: TGTGCCAGTAGTATAGATCGGTGGGGATTGAACATTCGGTACTTC.

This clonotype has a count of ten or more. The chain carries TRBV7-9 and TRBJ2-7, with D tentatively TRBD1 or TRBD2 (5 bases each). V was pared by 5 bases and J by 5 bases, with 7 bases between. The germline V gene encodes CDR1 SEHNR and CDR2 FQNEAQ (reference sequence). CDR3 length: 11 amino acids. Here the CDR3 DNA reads TGTGCCAGCAGCGGGGGAAACGAGCAGTACTTC. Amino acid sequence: CASSGGNEQYF.

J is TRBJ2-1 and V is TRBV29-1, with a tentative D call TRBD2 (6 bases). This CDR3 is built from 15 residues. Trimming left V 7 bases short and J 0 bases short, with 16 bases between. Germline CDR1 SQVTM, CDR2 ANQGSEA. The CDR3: CSAIRRDSSYNEQFF. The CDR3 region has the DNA TGCAGCGCCATAAGGAGGGATAGCTCCTACAATGAGCAGTTCTTC.

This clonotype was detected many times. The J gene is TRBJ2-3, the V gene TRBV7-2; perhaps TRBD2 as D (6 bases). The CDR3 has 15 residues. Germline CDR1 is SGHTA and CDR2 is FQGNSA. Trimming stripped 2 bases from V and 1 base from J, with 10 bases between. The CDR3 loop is CASSLLGGGTDTQYF. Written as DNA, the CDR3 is TGTGCCAGCAGCTTATTAGGCGGGGGCACAGATACGCAGTATTTT. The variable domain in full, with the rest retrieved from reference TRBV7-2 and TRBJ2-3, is GAGVSQSPSNKVTEKGKDVELRCDPISGHTALYWYRQSLGQGLEFLIYFQGNSAPDKSGLPSDRFSAERTGGSVSTLTIQRTQQEDSAVYLCASSLLGGGTDTQYFGPGTRLTVL.

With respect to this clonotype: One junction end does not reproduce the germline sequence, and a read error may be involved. The CDR3 bases are TGTGTCACCAGCAGAGATTCTCGTAGAGATGACCAGTACTTC. As protein: CVTSRDSRRDDQYF. The rearrangement links TRBV15 to TRBJ2-5; no reliable D call. Germline CDR1 reads LNHNV; CDR2 reads YYDKDF (reference sequence). This CDR3 spans 14 amino acids.

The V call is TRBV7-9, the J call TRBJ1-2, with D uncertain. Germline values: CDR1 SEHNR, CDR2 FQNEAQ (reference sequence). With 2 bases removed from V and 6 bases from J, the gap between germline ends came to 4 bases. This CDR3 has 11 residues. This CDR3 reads CASSLQNGYTF. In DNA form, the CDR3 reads TGTGCCAGCAGCTTACAGAATGGCTACACCTTC.

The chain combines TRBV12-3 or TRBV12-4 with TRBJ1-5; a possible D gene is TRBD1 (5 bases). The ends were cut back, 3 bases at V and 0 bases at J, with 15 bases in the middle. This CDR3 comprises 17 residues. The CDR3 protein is CASSFETAIYSNQPQHF. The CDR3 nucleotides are TGTGCCAGCAGTTTCGAGACAGCGATCTATAGCAATCAGCCCCAGCATTTT.

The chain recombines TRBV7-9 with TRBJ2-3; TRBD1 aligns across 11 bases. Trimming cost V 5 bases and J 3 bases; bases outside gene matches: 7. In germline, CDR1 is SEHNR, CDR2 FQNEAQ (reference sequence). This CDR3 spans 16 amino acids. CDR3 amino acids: CASSVPGQGDTDTQYF. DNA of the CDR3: TGTGCCAGCAGCGTACCGGGACAGGGGGATACAGATACGCAGTATTTT. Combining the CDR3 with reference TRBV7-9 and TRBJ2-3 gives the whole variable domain DTGVSQNPRHKITKRGQNVTFRCDPISEHNRLYWYRQTLGQGPEFLTYFQNEAQLEKSRLLSDRFSAERPKGSFSTLEIQRTEQGDSAMYLCASSVPGQGDTDTQYFGPGTRLTVL.

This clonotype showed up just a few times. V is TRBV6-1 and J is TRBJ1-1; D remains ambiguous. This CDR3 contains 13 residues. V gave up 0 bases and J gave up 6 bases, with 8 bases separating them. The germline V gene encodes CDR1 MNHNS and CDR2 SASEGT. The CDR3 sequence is CASSEAGLAEAFF. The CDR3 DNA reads TGTGCCAGCAGTGAAGCGGGTCTGGCTGAAGCTTTCTTT.

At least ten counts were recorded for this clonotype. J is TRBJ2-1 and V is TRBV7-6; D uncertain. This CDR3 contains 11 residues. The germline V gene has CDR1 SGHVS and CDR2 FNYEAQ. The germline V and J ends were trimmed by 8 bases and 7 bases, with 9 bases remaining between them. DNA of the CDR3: TGTGCCAGCGTCTGGGCTAATGAGCAGTTCTTC. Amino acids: CASVWANEQFF.

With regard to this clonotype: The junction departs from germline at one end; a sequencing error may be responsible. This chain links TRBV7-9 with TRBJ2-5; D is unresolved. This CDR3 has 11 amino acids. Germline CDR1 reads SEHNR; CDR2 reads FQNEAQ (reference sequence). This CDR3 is CDSSFRETQYF. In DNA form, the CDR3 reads TGTGACAGCAGCTTCAGAGAGACCCAGTACTTC.

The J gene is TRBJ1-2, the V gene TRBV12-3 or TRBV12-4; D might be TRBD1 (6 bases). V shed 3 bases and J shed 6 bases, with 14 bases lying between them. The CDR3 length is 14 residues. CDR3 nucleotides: TGTGCCAGCAGTTTGGGGGCGGAGGAGGATGGCTACACCTTC. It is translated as CASSLGAEEDGYTF.

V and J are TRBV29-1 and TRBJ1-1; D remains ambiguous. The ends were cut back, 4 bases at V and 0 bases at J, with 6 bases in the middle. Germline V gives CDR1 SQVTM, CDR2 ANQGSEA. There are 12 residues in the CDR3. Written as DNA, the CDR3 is TGCAGCGTTGCTGACATGAACACTGAAGCTTTCTTT. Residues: CSVADMNTEAFF.

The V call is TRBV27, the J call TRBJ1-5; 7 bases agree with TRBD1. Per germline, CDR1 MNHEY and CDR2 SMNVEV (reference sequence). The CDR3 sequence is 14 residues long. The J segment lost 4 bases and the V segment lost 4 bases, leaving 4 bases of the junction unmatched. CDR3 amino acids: CASSYGQANQPQHF. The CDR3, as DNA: TGTGCCAGCAGTTACGGACAGGCTAATCAGCCCCAGCATTTT.